The 7 T cell receptor beta chains below come from one sample, sequenced in a study of cytomegalovirus exposure and HLA in healthy donors. The PCR contained 60 Vbeta and 13 Jbeta primers. Only in-frame clones appear in the TCRdb table, and some are missing; sequencing was by immunoSEQ multiplex PCR. This sample has approximately 130,000 clones; approximately 87% occur once, and the top ten carry around 5.5%. Sample: PBMCs. All receptors derive from a woman in her twenties or thirties in good health and CMV-seronegative.

This clone occurred once. This rearrangement joins TRBV10-3 to TRBJ1-2, with 7 nucleotides matching TRBD1. V was clipped by 0 bases and J by 2 bases; unmatched bases: 9. Germline V gene lookup returns CDR1 ENHRY and CDR2 SYGVKD. The CDR3 has 17 amino acids. CDR3 protein: CAISESWGGRGNYGYTF. The DNA for the CDR3 is TGTGCCATCAGTGAGTCTTGGGGCGGCAGGGGGAACTATGGCTACACCTTC.

The chain links TRBV28 to TRBJ1-3, with D tentatively TRBD1 (5 bases). Germline CDR1 reads MDHEN; CDR2 reads SYDVKM. This CDR3 comprises 15 residues. Trimming cost V 6 bases and J 2 bases, with 14 bases left between them. The CDR3 DNA reads as TGTGCCAGCAGCTGGGGCAGCCCGCCTGGAAACACCATATATTTT. Protein product: CASSWGSPPGNTIYF. Full variable domain (outside the CDR3, taken from reference TRBV28 and TRBJ1-3): DVKVTQSSRYLVKRTGEKVFLECVQDMDHENMFWYRQDPGLGLRLIYFSYDVKMKEKGDIPEGYSVSREKKERFSLILESASTNQTSMYLCASSWGSPPGNTIYFGEGSWLTVV.

The sample holds one count of this clone. This sequence joins TRBV4-2 and TRBJ2-1, with TRBD2 identical over 10 bases. Losses at the gene ends were 0 bases for V and 3 bases for J; bases not matched to a gene: 2. The germline CDR1 and CDR2 sequences are LGHNA and YNFKEQ. The length of the CDR3 is 16 residues. For the CDR3, the DNA is TGTGCCAGCAGCCAAGATAGGACTAGCGGCTACAATGAGCAGTTCTTC. Encoded protein: CASSQDRTSGYNEQFF.

The rearrangement links TRBV5-4 to TRBJ1-3; D not resolved. This CDR3 spans 15 amino acids. Germline V lookup: CDR1 SGHNT, CDR2 YYREEE (reference sequence). V was pared by 3 bases and J by 1 base, with 11 bases between. CDR3 region: CASSSPSDSGNTIYF. CDR3 nucleotides: TGTGCCAGCAGCTCCCCGAGCGATTCTGGAAACACCATATATTTT.

This rearrangement joins TRBV10-3 to TRBJ2-7, with TRBD2 matching 8 bases. CDR3 length equals 12 residues. Germline CDR1 ENHRY, CDR2 SYGVKD. Trimming at V came to 7 bases and at J to 5 bases, leaving 4 bases not matched to a gene. This CDR3 reads CAINSGSNEQYF. The CDR3 DNA is TGTGCCATCAACAGCGGGAGCAACGAGCAGTACTTC.

The chain combines TRBV6-5 with TRBJ1-2; D uncertain. Germline V gene lookup returns CDR1 MNHEY and CDR2 SVGAGI. V was trimmed by 8 bases and J by 4 bases, leaving 17 bases between them. This CDR3 is 14 amino acids long. CDR3 loop: CASSLYEGSYGYTF. The CDR3 DNA is TGTGCCAGCTCCCTCTATGAGGGATCCTATGGCTACACCTTC.

This chain joins TRBV28 and TRBJ2-7, with D perhaps matching TRBD1 (5 bases). The CDR3 totals 16 residues. Trimming shortened V by 6 bases and J by 1 base, and 19 bases separated the two germline ends. Germline CDR1 and CDR2: MDHEN and SYDVKM. The CDR3 reads CASSSPPGFGSYEQYF. The CDR3 coding sequence is TGTGCCAGCAGCTCCCCCCCAGGGTTTGGGTCCTACGAGCAGTACTTC.